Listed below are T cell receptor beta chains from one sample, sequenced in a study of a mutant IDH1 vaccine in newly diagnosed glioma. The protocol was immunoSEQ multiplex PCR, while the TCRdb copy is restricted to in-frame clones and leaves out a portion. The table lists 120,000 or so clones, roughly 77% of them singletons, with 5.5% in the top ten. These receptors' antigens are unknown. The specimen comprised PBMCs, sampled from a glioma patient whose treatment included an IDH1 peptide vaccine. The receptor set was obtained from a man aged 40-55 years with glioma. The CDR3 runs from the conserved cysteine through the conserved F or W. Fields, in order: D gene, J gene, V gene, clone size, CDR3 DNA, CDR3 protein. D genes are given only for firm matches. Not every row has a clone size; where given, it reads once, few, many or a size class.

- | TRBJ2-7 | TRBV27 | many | TGTGCCAGCAGTTTTTGGGGGTCCCCCTACGAGCAGTACTTC | CASSFWGSPYEQYF
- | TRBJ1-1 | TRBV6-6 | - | TGTGCCAGCAGTGGCGACAGTCCTGAAGCTTTCTTT | CASSGDSPEAFF
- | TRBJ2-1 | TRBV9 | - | TGTGCCAGCAGCGTAGATTCTGTATACAATGAGCAGTTCTTC | CASSVDSVYNEQFF
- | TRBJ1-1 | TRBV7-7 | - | TGTGCTAGCAGCCCCTGGGAGAGACCGGCTGAAGCTTTCTTT | CASSPWERPAEAFF
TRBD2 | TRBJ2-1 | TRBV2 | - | TGTGCCAGCAGTCATGAGACTAGCGGGAGGATCGCTGAGCAGTTCTTC | CASSHETSGRIAEQFF
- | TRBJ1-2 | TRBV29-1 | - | TGCAGCGTTGAACCAGGGGCTTCTAACTATGGCTACACCTTC | CSVEPGASNYGYTF
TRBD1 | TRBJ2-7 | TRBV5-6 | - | TGTGCCAGCAGCTTGTACGGAACAGGGGGTAAGGAGCAGTACTTC | CASSLYGTGGKEQYF
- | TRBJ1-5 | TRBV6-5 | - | TGTGCCAGCAGTTACTCGGCAGGGGACCATCAGCCCCAGCATTTT | CASSYSAGDHQPQHF
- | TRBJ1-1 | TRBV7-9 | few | TGTGCCAGCAGCTTCCCTACCCCCGGGGACACTGAAGCTTTCTTT | CASSFPTPGDTEAFF
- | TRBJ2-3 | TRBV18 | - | TGTGCCAGCTCACCGACCTCGGCACAGGGAACAGATACGCAGTATTTT | CASSPTSAQGTDTQYF
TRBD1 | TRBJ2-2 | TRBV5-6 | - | TGTGCCAGCAGACCGCCGGGACAGGGCGTCGGGGAGCTGTTTTTT | CASRPPGQGVGELFF
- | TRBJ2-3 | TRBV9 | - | TGTGCCAGCAGCGTACTCCCGGGGGGCGCAGATACGCAGTATTTT | CASSVLPGGADTQYF
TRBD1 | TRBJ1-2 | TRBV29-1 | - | TGCAGCGTTGGAGGGGGAGGACAGGGCGGCTACACCTTC | CSVGGGGQGGYTF
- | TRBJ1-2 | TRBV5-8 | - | TGTGCCAGCAGCCCTACAGGGAGCAGAAATGGCTACACCTTC | CASSPTGSRNGYTF